These 10 T cell receptor beta chains were sequenced from one sample in a study of blood T cell repertoires in COVID-19. The repertoire was sequenced with immunoSEQ multiplex PCR; TCRdb's copy has only in-frame clones and lacks some. The sample consists of 110,000 to 150,000 clones, 86% of them appearing once. Sequencing input: PBMCs or T cells enriched from blood (not recorded which). The receptors originated from a man in his fifties who had recovered from COVID-19.

The chain joins TRBV18 to TRBJ1-6; TRBD1 might be the D (5 bases). Germline V lookup: CDR1 KGHSH, CDR2 LQKENI. The V end was cut by 4 bases, the J end by 12 bases, with 19 bases between. The CDR3 has 15 amino acids. The CDR3, as DNA: TGTGCCAGCTCACTGCTAGACAGCACCTTGGGACCCCTCCACTTT. Translated, it gives CASSLLDSTLGPLHF.

A note on this clone: Other DNA sequences within the sample encode an identical CDR3. The chain couples TRBV28 to TRBJ1-2, with D perhaps TRBD1 (6 bases). This CDR3 comprises 13 residues. CDR1 MDHEN and CDR2 SYDVKM come from the germline V gene. Trimming took off 5 bases at V and 2 bases at J, with 9 bases between the two ends. Here the CDR3 DNA reads TGTGCCAGCAGTCCTACAGGGAACTATGGCTACACCTTC. This encodes CASSPTGNYGYTF.

This rearrangement joins TRBV21-1 to TRBJ2-2; the table's TRBD2 call for D was not verified on the DNA. TRBV21-1 is a recognized pseudogene. The CDR3 has 17 residues. CDR3 sequence (DNA): TGTGCCAGCACCCATGTGGCGGGGGGGCGGGGCACCGGGGAGCTGTTTTTT. Protein: CASTHVAGGRGTGELFF.

The CDR3 region is CASGLGNTIYF. Written as DNA, the CDR3 is TGTGCCAGCGGCCTTGGAAACACCATATATTTT. The chain couples TRBV21-1 to TRBJ1-3; TRBD1, as called in the table, went unchecked against the DNA. TRBV21-1 is a pseudogene segment. This CDR3 contains 11 residues.

The count of this clone is one. J is TRBJ2-3 and V is TRBV18; weak D call: TRBD1 (6 bases). V was trimmed by 1 base and J by 4 bases, leaving 6 bases between them. This CDR3 region has 13 residues. Germline CDR1 KGHSH, CDR2 LQKENI. CDR3 bases: TGTGCCAGCTCACCACACAGGGCAGATACGCAGTATTTT. Translated: CASSPHRADTQYF.

This clone turned up a few times. This chain uses TRBV12-3 or TRBV12-4 with TRBJ2-1, with unresolved D. CDR3 length: 11 residues. V was cut by 5 bases and J by 14 bases, with 13 bases left in between. The CDR3 loop reads CASSGENDEFF. DNA of the CDR3: TGTGCCAGCAGTGGAGAAAATGATGAGTTCTTC.

This sequence joins TRBV6-2 or TRBV6-3 and TRBJ1-5; TRBD1 agrees at 9 bases. The CDR3 runs 15 residues. The V and J ends lost 5 bases and 7 bases, in that order; junction bases with no gene match: 9. Looked up from germline, CDR1 is MNHEY and CDR2 is SVGEGT. The CDR3 DNA reads as TGTGCCAGCAGTCTCCTGCGGGACAGGGTCCAGCCCCAGCATTTT. It specifies CASSLLRDRVQPQHF.

The chain links TRBV28 to TRBJ1-5; D perhaps matches TRBD1 (6 bases). CDR1 MDHEN and CDR2 SYDVKM come from the germline V gene. The CDR3 runs 14 residues. V was trimmed by 6 bases and J by 7 bases, leaving 16 bases between them. The CDR3 DNA sequence: TGTGCCAGCAGCACCTACAGGGTATACCAGCCCCAGCATTTT. Translated, it gives CASSTYRVYQPQHF.

This clone was recorded only once. The rearrangement uses TRBV3-1 (or the pseudogene TRBV3-2) and TRBJ1-6; D is uncertain. This CDR3 has 14 residues. Per germline, CDR1 LGHDT and CDR2 YNNKEL (reference sequence). V shed 0 bases and J shed 7 bases, with 7 bases lying between them. Here the CDR3 DNA reads TGTGCCAGCAGCCAAGAAGCGGGAAATTCACCCCTCCACTTT. Protein product: CASSQEAGNSPLHF.

This sequence joins TRBV19 and TRBJ2-3, with 7 bases that match TRBD2. With 3 bases clipped from V and 3 bases from J, the junction kept 6 bases outside the gene matches. The CDR3 spans 15 residues. Germline V CDR1 and CDR2: LNHDA, SQIVND (reference sequence). The CDR3 protein is CASSIPTGRTDTQYF. The DNA for the CDR3 is TGTGCCAGTAGTATTCCGACCGGGAGGACAGATACGCAGTATTTT.